This TCR beta chain was sequenced in a study of blood T cell repertoires in COVID-19 (dated by TCRdb to about 2020). Concerning the study at large: Samples from collaborators originated in the United States, Italy and Spain and spanned both the acute and convalescent phases of COVID-19. Where available, HLA class I and class II types were obtained from metadata supplied by the sample provider rather than from assay-based typing. The samples were drawn from the first 160 participants of the ongoing ImmuneRACE study and from more than 1,000 subjects provided by 6 global collaborators. Sample metadata almost always included a de-identified subject ID, COVID-19 status, age in years and sex. The dataset comprised deeply sampled blood TCRbeta repertoires from subjects exposed to, actively infected with, or recovered from COVID-19. The material from the prospective study consisted of cDNA or gDNA derived from T cells, B-cell-depleted T cells, or PBMCs. The repertoires were made available in a free public database intended to serve as a resource for research on the immune response to SARS-CoV-2.

V and J are truncated by 5 bases and 2 bases respectively, leaving an intervening sequence of 9 bases. From the cysteine through the phenylalanine, the CDR3 covers 12 amino acids. Only CDR3 DNA is held: 36 bases, read in frame from base 1. Per the germline V gene (reference sequence), DFQATT is the CDR1 and SNEGSKA is the CDR2. In the case of this clone: There is no known antigen for this receptor. Per-base qualities were not stored, and no clone one base away is much larger.

The paper's findings and limits, for the study overall: The quantity of clinical and demographic metadata differed by source and by participant and was supplied without curation.

The immunoSEQ Assay, a bias-controlled multiplex PCR, was used to amplify TCRbeta CDR3 regions from genomic DNA. As for the original processing: The number of nucleated cells in each sample was estimated from the amplification of reference gene primers within the assay. Sequence reads were collapsed and filtered to measure the absolute abundance of every unique TCRbeta CDR3 rearrangement. Productive Simpson clonality was computed per sample as the square root of Simpson's diversity index over productive rearrangements. Imported from immuneACCESS, the table was reduced by TCRdb to in-frame sequences with V and J called. These copies leave out some clones; in studies compared against another copy, an unresolved V gene accounts for under half, and the cause of the remainder is not known. That table is the source of V, J and clone size, and D and trimming were worked out from the DNA. This sample holds around 170,000 clones; about 81% were observed only once. The ten largest clones capture about an eighth of the sample.

One collaborating source in Seattle enrolled patients during active infection and followed them longitudinally through the course of disease. Each collaborating institution followed its own protocols to collect whole blood in K2EDTA tubes. For TCRbeta analysis, collaborators shipped samples as frozen whole blood, isolated PBMCs, or DNA extracted from either of those sample types. The chain is assembled from TRBV20-1 and TRBJ1-2; possibly the D gene is TRBD1, per 6 matching bases. The sequence was collected from an elderly woman with COVID-19, enrolled during active disease. Sequences were obtained from peripheral blood. The nucleotides are TGCAGTGCTGGTGGACAGAACTATGGCTACACCTTC. It codes for CSAGGQNYGYTF.